The sequence of this T cell receptor (beta chain) was determined in a study of Graves' ophthalmopathy and Graves' hyperthyroidism. General study findings and limits: Also, most clonotypes expanded in the thyroid above 0.001 frequency appeared in blood.

Beta-chain TCR CDR3 regions were amplified from RNA transcripts. The workflow started with a first-round RT-PCR run with HTBI primers and then moved on to a second-round multiplex PCR. MiXCR was run by TCRdb on the multiplex PCR reads, yielding one entry per CDR3 protein. The sample consists of about 620,000 distinct CDR3 sequences, approximately 22% of them appearing once. The diagnosis combined clinical symptoms, thyroxine, TRAb, thyroid ultrasound and orbital computed tomography scans. Losses at the gene ends were 1 base for V and 4 bases for J; bases not matched to a gene: 7. CDR3 length equals 17 residues. Germline V lookup: CDR1 KGHDR, CDR2 SFDVKD. The sample holds a few counts of this clonotype. Its antigen is unknown.

The specimen sequenced was peripheral blood. The rearrangement joins TRBV24-1 to TRBJ2-2; 8 bases match TRBD2. The TCR was taken from a woman in her late teens or twenties with stable Graves' hyperthyroidism. Some clones in this sample may be carry-over from other donors' samples. The CDR3 DNA follows: TGTGCCACCAGTGATTTTACCGGGACTAGAGGCACCGGGGAGCTGTTTTTT. Protein sequence: CATSDFTGTRGTGELFF.